This TCR beta chain was identified during a study of blood T cell repertoires in COVID-19. Study-wide context: COVID-19 samples from acute and convalescent phases originated in the United States, Italy and Spain.

Original data processing: The authors estimated nucleated cell counts from reference gene primer amplification. Profiled with immunoSEQ multiplex PCR; TCRdb holds only in-frame clones, not every one. V and J calls and clone size are copied from that table; D and trimming were computed from the DNA. The sample records around 170,000 clones, about 87% being singletons. J gave up 4 bases and V 0 bases, and 1 base lay outside the gene matches. This CDR3 is built from 15 residues. Germline CDR1 and CDR2: SGHNT and YENEEA. The V call is TRBV11-3, the J call TRBJ2-1, with 9 bases identical to TRBD1. The receptor comes from a man aged 60 to 75 with acute or convalescent COVID-19. The specimen sequenced was peripheral blood. The CDR3 loop reads CASSLEGQGYNEQFF. CDR3 sequence (DNA): TGTGCCAGCAGCTTAGAGGGACAGGGATACAATGAGCAGTTCTTC. The full variable domain, with the rest looked up from reference TRBV11-3 and TRBJ2-1, is EAGVVQSPRYKIIEKKQPVAFWCNPISGHNTLYWYLQNLGQGPELLIRYENEEAVDDSQLPKDRFSAERLKGVDSTLKIQPAELGDSAVYLCASSLEGQGYNEQFFGPGTRLTVL.